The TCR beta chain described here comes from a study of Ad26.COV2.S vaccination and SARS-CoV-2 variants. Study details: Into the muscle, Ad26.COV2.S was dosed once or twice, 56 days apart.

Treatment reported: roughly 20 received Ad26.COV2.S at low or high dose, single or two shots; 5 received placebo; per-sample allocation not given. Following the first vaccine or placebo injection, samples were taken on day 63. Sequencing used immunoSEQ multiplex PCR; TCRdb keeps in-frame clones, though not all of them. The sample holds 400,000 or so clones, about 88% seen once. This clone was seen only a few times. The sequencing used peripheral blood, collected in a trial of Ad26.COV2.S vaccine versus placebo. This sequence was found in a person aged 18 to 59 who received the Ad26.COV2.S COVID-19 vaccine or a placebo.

CDR3 sequence (DNA): TGTGCCATCAGTGAGAGGGCGCAGGACGTAAATGGCTACACCTTC. Translation: CAISERAQDVNGYTF. The chain employs TRBV10-3 and TRBJ1-2; D is uncertain. V lost 2 bases and J 6 bases, leaving 16 bases between the germline ends. Per germline, CDR1 ENHRY and CDR2 SYGVKD. The CDR3 has 15 residues.